The source of this T cell receptor (beta chain) is a study of HIV-infected patients and healthy controls. General observations from the study: Healthy controls carried many MAIT alpha-chain CDR3s, while HIV+ repertoires had few.

450 to 600 ng RNA was reverse transcribed with alpha and beta constant-region primers. Using multiplexing indices, alpha and beta chain libraries were generated apart by chain-specific third strand synthesis. Ligation attached cDNA to a 5' RACE adapter that carried a random hexamer and SP2 site. Second strand synthesis was primed from the SP2 site. TCRdb ran MiXCR on the 5' RACE reads and lists one entry per CDR3 protein. The sample shows 15,000 to 20,000 distinct CDR3 sequences, almost 9% of them seen only once. The repertoire came from unfractionated whole blood and reflected all unsorted peripheral T cells. Peripheral blood, more than 2 ml, was drawn for RNA extraction. CDR3 length: 14 residues. Germline V lookup: CDR1 SQVTM, CDR2 ANQGSEA. In its sample, this clonotype is medium-sized (0.01 to 0.1%). Its cognate antigen is unknown. Mismatch with germline at one junction end may stem from a read error.

This chain joins TRBV29-1 and TRBJ2-7; D is ambiguous. The sample comprised blood. The receptor comes from an adult in good health. CDR3 sequence: CSVDGLRNAYGQYF. CDR3 nucleotide sequence: TGCAGCGTGGATGGCCTCAGGAATGCCTACGGGCAGTACTTC.